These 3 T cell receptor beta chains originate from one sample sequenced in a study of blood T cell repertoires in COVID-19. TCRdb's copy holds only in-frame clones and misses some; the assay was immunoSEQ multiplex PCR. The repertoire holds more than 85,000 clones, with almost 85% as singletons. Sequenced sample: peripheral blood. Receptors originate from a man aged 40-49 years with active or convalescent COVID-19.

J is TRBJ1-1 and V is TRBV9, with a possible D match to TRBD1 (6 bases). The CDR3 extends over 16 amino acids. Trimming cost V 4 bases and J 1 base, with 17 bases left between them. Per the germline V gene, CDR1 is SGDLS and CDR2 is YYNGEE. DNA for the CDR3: TGTGCCAGCAGCCCTGGGGGGGCAGGGGAGAACACTGAAGCTTTCTTT. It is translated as CASSPGGAGENTEAFF.

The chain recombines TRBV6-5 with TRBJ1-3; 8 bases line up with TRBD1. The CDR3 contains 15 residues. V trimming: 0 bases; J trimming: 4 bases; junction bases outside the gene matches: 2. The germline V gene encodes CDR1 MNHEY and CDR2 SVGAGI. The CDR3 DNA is TGTGCCAGCAGTTACTCGACAGGGGTAGGAAACACCATATATTTT. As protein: CASSYSTGVGNTIYF.

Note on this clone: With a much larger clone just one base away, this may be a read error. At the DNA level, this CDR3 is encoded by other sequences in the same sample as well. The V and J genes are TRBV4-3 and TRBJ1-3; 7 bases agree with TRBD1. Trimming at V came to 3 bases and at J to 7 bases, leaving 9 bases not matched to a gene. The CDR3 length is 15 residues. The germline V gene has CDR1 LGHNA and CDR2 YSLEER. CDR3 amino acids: CASSHTTGSGNTIYF. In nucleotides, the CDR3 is TGCGCCAGCAGCCACACGACAGGGAGCGGTAACACCATATATTTT.